A single sample is the source of the 2 T cell receptor beta chains below, sequenced in a study of blood T cell repertoires in COVID-19. The protocol was immunoSEQ multiplex PCR, while the TCRdb copy is restricted to in-frame clones and leaves out a portion. This table holds around 250,000 clones, approximately 88% found once. What was sequenced was PBMCs or T cells enriched from blood (not recorded which). The receptor set was obtained from a woman aged 40 to 49 who had been exposed to COVID-19.

This clone was recorded only once. V usage is TRBV3-1 (or the pseudogene TRBV3-2) and J usage is TRBJ1-1, with TRBD1 matching 7 bases. CDR3 size: 14 residues. V gave up 4 bases and J gave up 3 bases; unmatched junction bases: 5. The germline V gene encodes CDR1 LGHDT and CDR2 YNNKEL (reference sequence). The CDR3 protein is CASSPDRDHTEAFF. DNA for the CDR3: TGTGCCAGCAGCCCCGACAGGGACCACACTGAAGCTTTCTTT.

The rearrangement uses TRBV2 and TRBJ1-2, with 8 bases matching TRBD1. The V gene end was trimmed by 4 bases and the J gene end by 5 bases; junction bases not matched to a gene: 6. CDR3 length: 14 amino acids. Germline CDR1 SNHLY, CDR2 FYNNEI. The CDR3 nucleotides are TGTGCCAGCAGTGCAGGGGGCCCGGGGTATGGCTACACCTTC. It translates to CASSAGGPGYGYTF.